This T cell receptor beta chain is from a study of regulatory T cells in long-lasting Graves disease. General study points: Relative to newly diagnosed Graves' patients, persistent ones had lower TCR diversity. Analysis covered peripheral blood alone, not thyroid tissue.

The time point: newly diagnosed GD, antithyroid drugs for less than 3 months. Researchers made the TCR library from RNA that was extracted from PBMCs. Both iRepertoire HTBI primers and Arm-PCR of CDR3 regions were used to build the TCR beta libraries. TCRdb fed the multiplex PCR reads into MiXCR, producing one record per CDR3 protein. The table records 300,000 to 450,000 distinct CDR3 sequences, about 16% of them present only once. This clonotype was detected ten times or more. Its antigen remains unknown. The material was peripheral blood mononuclear cells (PBMCs), obtained at new diagnosis, from a patient treated with antithyroid drugs. This receptor was taken from a female donor with Graves disease.

The CDR3: CASSPILSAEGYNEQFF. The CDR3 bases are TGTGCCAGCAGCCCCATACTAAGCGCGGAAGGGTACAATGAGCAGTTCTTC. The chain recombines TRBV7-9 with TRBJ2-1; D not resolved. This CDR3 is built from 17 residues. Looked up from germline, CDR1 is SEHNR and CDR2 is FQNEAQ (reference sequence). The V end lost 5 bases, the J end lost 4 bases, and 21 bases lay between the germline ends.